The rows below give T cell receptor beta chains drawn from one sample of a study of post-analysis software for immune sequencing data. Each CDR3 protein gets one entry after TCRdb re-called the PCR reads with MiXCR. This sample carries hundreds of thousands of distinct CDR3 sequences, 25% to 30% of them seen once, and the ten largest clones take roughly 0.53%. Sequences were obtained from blood. These receptors were obtained from a girl aged 5 to 17 with multiple sclerosis. The CDR3 runs from the conserved cysteine through the conserved F or W. The order of the fields is V gene, J gene, clone size, D gene, CDR3 protein, CDR3 DNA. The D gene is left open where the match is weak. Clone sizes are given selectively: once, few, many, or a class where the clone is expanded.

TRBV15,TRBJ2-4,few,.,CATSRVGGGKNIQYF,TGTGCCACCAGCAGAGTAGGGGGGGGCAAAAACATTCAGTACTTC
TRBV12-3/TRBV12-4,TRBJ2-2,few,.,CASSRNTWNTGELFF,TGTGCCAGCAGCCGGAATACTTGGAACACCGGGGAGCTGTTTTTT
TRBV29-1,TRBJ2-3,.,.,CSVDIAPTDTQYF,TGCAGCGTTGATATTGCCCCAACAGATACGCAGTATTTT
TRBV4-2,TRBJ2-1,.,TRBD2,CASSQARSGGSSYNEQFF,TGTGCCAGCAGCCAAGCGCGTAGCGGGGGGAGCTCCTACAATGAGCAGTTCTTC
TRBV7-2,TRBJ2-1,.,.,CASSLAGDSYNEQFF,TGTGCCAGCAGCTTGGCAGGGGACTCCTACAATGAGCAGTTCTTC
TRBV20-1,TRBJ2-5,few,.,CSARDGLKTQYF,TGCAGTGCTAGGGACGGGTTGAAGACCCAGTACTTC
TRBV4-3,TRBJ2-7,few,.,CASSQVVEEIYEQYF,TGCGCCAGCAGCCAAGTAGTCGAAGAGATCTACGAGCAGTACTTC
TRBV6-5,TRBJ2-7,.,.,CASSYRSTGVEQYF,TGTGCCAGCAGTTACCGGAGTACGGGGGTCGAGCAGTACTTC
TRBV5-6,TRBJ2-3,.,TRBD2,CASSLGLAETDTQYF,TGTGCCAGCAGTTTGGGACTAGCGGAGACAGATACGCAGTATTTT
TRBV7-8,TRBJ2-7,.,TRBD2,CASSLSSGRGTDEQYF,TGTGCCAGCAGCTTATCTAGCGGGAGGGGTACCGACGAGCAGTACTTC
TRBV25-1,TRBJ2-7,.,.,CASRSEGPIYEQYF,TGTGCCAGCAGGAGTGAGGGCCCTATCTACGAGCAGTACTTC
TRBV6-2/TRBV6-3,TRBJ2-1,.,.,CASTNPSSYNEQFF,TGTGCCAGCACAAACCCGAGCTCCTACAATGAGCAGTTCTTC
TRBV4-3,TRBJ2-1,.,.,CASSQEEGRVSEQFF,TGCGCCAGCAGCCAAGAAGAGGGCAGGGTTAGTGAGCAGTTCTTC
TRBV14,TRBJ1-2,few,TRBD1,CASSPIRQGYGYTF,TGTGCCAGCAGCCCAATAAGACAGGGGTATGGCTACACCTTC
TRBV7-2,TRBJ2-1,few,.,CASSSDGARNEQFF,TGTGCCAGCAGCTCCGACGGGGCGCGGAATGAGCAGTTCTTC
TRBV20-1,TRBJ2-5,.,TRBD2,CSASPTSLGETQYF,TGCAGTGCTAGCCCGACTAGCTTAGGCGAGACCCAGTACTTC
TRBV11-2,TRBJ2-5,.,TRBD2,CASSPAGSVAGETQYF,TGTGCCAGCAGCCCCGCCGGATCAGTAGCGGGCGAGACCCAGTACTTC
TRBV7-2,TRBJ2-5,.,.,CASSDGVIEQYF,TGTGCCAGCAGCGACGGGGTGATTGAGCAGTACTTC
TRBV7-2,TRBJ2-3,many,.,CASRDSADTQYF,TGTGCCAGCAGGGACAGTGCAGATACGCAGTATTTT
TRBV11-2,TRBJ2-1,few,TRBD2,CASSLVLAGGSNEQFF,TGTGCCAGCAGCTTAGTTCTAGCGGGAGGATCCAATGAGCAGTTCTTC
TRBV2,TRBJ2-3,.,TRBD2,CASSEGSGRGTDTQYF,TGTGCCAGCAGTGAAGGTAGCGGGAGGGGCACAGATACGCAGTATTTT
TRBV29-1,TRBJ1-1,few,.,CSVESPLLNTEAFF,TGCAGCGTTGAAAGTCCTCTATTGAACACTGAAGCTTTCTTT
TRBV20-1,TRBJ2-7,once,.,CSAVPGAHEQYF,TGCAGTGCTGTCCCAGGCGCTCATGAGCAGTACTTC
TRBV10-3,TRBJ1-5,few,TRBD1,CAISGTGVLWQPQHF,TGTGCCATCAGTGGGACAGGGGTTCTTTGGCAGCCCCAGCATTTT
TRBV7-9,TRBJ2-1,.,TRBD2,CASSLRTSGRHNEQFF,TGTGCCAGCAGCTTACGGACTAGCGGGAGGCACAATGAGCAGTTCTTC
TRBV6-5,TRBJ1-5,.,.,CATATANQPQHF,TGTGCCACCGCGACAGCTAATCAGCCCCAGCATTTT
TRBV29-1,TRBJ2-1,few,TRBD1,CSADDRDSSLLRQFF,TGCAGCGCCGACGACCGGGACAGTTCCCTCCTGAGGCAGTTCTTC
TRBV7-2,TRBJ1-6,.,.,CASSPGSTARPLALHF,TGTGCCAGCAGCCCAGGGAGCACCGCTAGACCTCTAGCTCTCCACTTT
TRBV4-3,TRBJ1-5,.,.,CASSQDTRAGDNQPQHF,TGCGCCAGCAGCCAAGATACGAGGGCAGGGGACAATCAGCCCCAGCATTTT
TRBV20-1,TRBJ2-1,.,.,CSAREFDHRSSSYNEQFF,TGCAGTGCTAGAGAATTTGACCACCGCTCAAGCTCCTACAATGAGCAGTTCTTC
TRBV4-3,TRBJ1-1,.,TRBD1,CASSQGTGGGTEAFF,TGCGCCAGCAGCCAAGGGACAGGGGGCGGCACTGAAGCTTTCTTT
TRBV3-1,TRBJ1-6,.,.,CASSQVTANSPLHF,TGTGCCAGCAGCCAAGTCACGGCTAATTCACCCCTCCACTTT
TRBV20-1,TRBJ2-1,few,TRBD1,CSAPDRGGGNEQFF,TGCAGTGCCCCGGACAGGGGAGGAGGGAATGAGCAGTTCTTC
TRBV5-1,TRBJ1-6,.,TRBD1,CASSNSGTGGSPLHF,TGCGCCAGCAGCAATTCCGGGACAGGGGGGTCACCCCTCCACTTT
TRBV20-1,TRBJ2-5,few,TRBD2,CSASGGVLQETQYF,TGCAGTGCTAGTGGGGGGGTGTTACAAGAGACCCAGTACTTC
TRBV4-1,TRBJ2-2,.,.,CASSQGRTGAGTGELFF,TGCGCCAGCAGCCAAGGCCGTACGGGGGCGGGCACCGGGGAGCTGTTTTTT
TRBV4-1,TRBJ2-5,once,TRBD1,CASSQLKGAETQYF,TGCGCCAGCAGCCAACTTAAGGGGGCCGAGACCCAGTACTTC
TRBV20-1,TRBJ2-7,.,.,CSARDGGQAATYEQYF,TGCAGTGCTAGAGATGGTGGGCAGGCGGCAACCTACGAGCAGTACTTC
TRBV7-2,TRBJ2-3,once,TRBD2,CASSLVAGGRDTQYF,TGTGCCAGCAGCTTAGTTGCGGGAGGGCGAGATACGCAGTATTTT
TRBV7-8,TRBJ1-1,few,.,CASSAKGGTEAFF,TGTGCCAGCAGCGCCAAGGGAGGGACTGAAGCTTTCTTT
TRBV10-3,TRBJ2-5,few,.,CAISDKSWGLQETQYF,TGTGCCATCAGTGATAAGTCGTGGGGCCTCCAAGAGACCCAGTACTTC
TRBV7-2,TRBJ2-5,few,.,CASSLGNYNEQYF,TGTGCCAGCAGCTTAGGGAATTACAATGAGCAGTACTTC
TRBV12-3/TRBV12-4,TRBJ2-7,.,.,CASRQDRRSSYEQYF,TGTGCCAGCAGGCAAGACAGGCGTAGCTCCTACGAGCAGTACTTC
TRBV20-1,TRBJ1-2,.,.,CSAIDRLRGYTF,TGCAGTGCCATCGACAGGTTACGCGGCTACACCTTC
TRBV6-1,TRBJ1-5,few,TRBD1,CASSESRGVSNQPQHF,TGTGCCAGCAGTGAATCCAGGGGGGTTAGCAATCAGCCCCAGCATTTT
TRBV7-9,TRBJ2-3,few,TRBD2,CASSSPPGAGAWTDTQYF,TGTGCCAGCAGCTCGCCCCCTGGAGCGGGAGCTTGGACAGATACGCAGTATTTT
TRBV27,TRBJ1-6,.,TRBD1,CASSSRWGQGGSPLHF,TGTGCCAGCAGTTCCCGTTGGGGACAGGGGGGTTCACCCCTCCACTTT
TRBV28,TRBJ2-7,once,.,CASSPLTARELFYAQYF,TGTGCCAGCAGTCCCCTCACGGCTAGGGAGCTCTTCTACGCGCAGTACTTC
TRBV27,TRBJ2-7,once,TRBD2,CASWGLAGDWGYEQYF,TGTGCCAGCTGGGGACTAGCGGGAGATTGGGGCTACGAGCAGTACTTC
TRBV5-1,TRBJ2-1,many,TRBD2,CASSPLAGYNEQFF,TGCGCCAGCAGCCCACTAGCGGGGTACAATGAGCAGTTCTTC
TRBV18,TRBJ2-1,.,TRBD2,CASASSGGGHEQFF,TGTGCCAGCGCCAGTTCGGGAGGGGGTCATGAGCAGTTCTTC
TRBV20-1,TRBJ2-5,.,TRBD2,CSASVGLAGGGETQYF,TGCAGCGCCTCGGTGGGACTAGCGGGAGGAGGCGAGACCCAGTACTTC
TRBV28,TRBJ1-5,few,TRBD1,CASSPGQGRYNQPQHF,TGTGCCAGCAGCCCCGGACAGGGGAGATACAATCAGCCCCAGCATTTT
TRBV20-1,TRBJ1-1,.,.,CSARDTNTEAFF,TGCAGTGCTAGAGATACGAACACTGAAGCTTTCTTT
TRBV20-1,TRBJ2-1,once,.,CSARVITEQFF,TGCAGTGCTAGAGTCATAACTGAGCAGTTCTTC
TRBV15,TRBJ2-1,.,TRBD2,CATSRDSRGVNEQFF,TGTGCCACCAGCAGAGATTCCCGGGGGGTGAATGAGCAGTTCTTC
TRBV29-1,TRBJ2-3,.,.,CSVEEGLGTDTQYF,TGCAGCGTTGAAGAGGGGCTGGGTACAGATACGCAGTATTTT
TRBV7-2,TRBJ2-3,.,.,CASSAMGEYTDTQYF,TGTGCCAGCAGCGCGATGGGGGAGTATACAGATACGCAGTATTTT
TRBV29-1,TRBJ2-1,.,.,CSVRVLGKSSYNEQFF,TGCAGCGTTCGGGTTTTAGGCAAAAGCTCCTACAATGAGCAGTTCTTC